The table lists the clone carrying this TCR beta chain with many counts. Its antigen is as yet unknown. Relying on iRepertoire HTBI primers and Arm-PCR of CDR3 regions, the team built TCR beta libraries. Each CDR3 protein gets one entry after TCRdb re-called the multiplex PCR reads with MiXCR. The table includes 700,000 or so distinct CDR3 sequences, about 30% detected once. The data were taken from a study of regulatory T cells in long-lasting Graves disease. The time point here: persistent/refractory GD, antithyroid drugs over 5 years with positive TRAb. PBMC-derived RNA was used for the TCR library. The authors drew patients from an endocrinology department in Xi'an, China. Whole-study results and caveats: Sharing of public clonotypes was greater in persistent patients (2,741) than in new patients (roughly 1,000).

V gave up 4 bases and J gave up 5 bases, with 11 bases separating them. The CDR3 has 14 amino acids. Germline CDR1 and CDR2: MDHEN and SYDVKM. The rearrangement uses TRBV28 and TRBJ1-4; D is perhaps TRBD1 (5 bases). The TCR comes from a female donor with Graves disease. The source material was peripheral blood mononuclear cells (PBMCs), sampled when the disease was refractory, from a patient treated with antithyroid drugs. In nucleotides, the CDR3 is TGTGCCAGCAGTTCCGAGGGGCTGAATGAAAAACTGTTTTTT. As protein: CASSSEGLNEKLFF.